Below are 31 T cell receptor beta chains sequenced from a single sample in a study of regulatory and conventional T cells in RAG deficiency. Sequencing used immunoSEQ multiplex PCR; TCRdb keeps in-frame clones, though not all of them. Of around 23,000 clones in the sample, approximately 93% were seen once. The sorted conventional CD4+ T cells were CD25-low and CD127-high, with genomic DNA sequenced. This sample also appeared in a second study, on regulatory T cells. From that paper: The PCR used 52 TRBV and 13 TRBJ primers.

Sequenced input: CD4+ T cells sorted from blood. The receptors derive from a human donor in good health.

This clone was recorded only once. The chain uses TRBV6-1 and TRBJ2-5; TRBD2 matches at 10 bases. CDR1 is MNHNS and CDR2 is SASEGT in the germline V gene. This CDR3 has 13 residues. The trim removed 8 bases at V and 2 bases at J, leaving 2 bases unmatched. The CDR3: CASLAGVQETQYF. The CDR3 DNA is TGTGCCAGCCTAGCGGGAGTTCAAGAGACCCAGTACTTC.

J is TRBJ2-6 and V is TRBV10-3; TRBD1 agrees at 9 bases. The CDR3 loop spans 18 amino acids. With 3 bases clipped from V and 0 bases from J, the junction kept 6 bases outside the gene matches. Per germline, CDR1 ENHRY and CDR2 SYGVKD. CDR3 loop: CAISDIETGGSGANVLTF. DNA for the CDR3: TGTGCCATCAGTGATATCGAGACAGGGGGCTCTGGGGCCAACGTCCTGACTTTC.

This chain uses TRBV18 with TRBJ1-4; the match to TRBD1 covers 7 bases. Germline trimming cut 4 bases from V and 7 bases from J; bases unmatched to any gene: 9. CDR1 and CDR2 (germline): KGHSH, LQKENI. The CDR3 has 15 residues. CDR3 nucleotides: TGTGCCAGCTCACTAGAACAGGGGAACGGTGAAAAACTGTTTTTT. Translated, it gives CASSLEQGNGEKLFF.

This chain links TRBV2 with TRBJ2-7; D is perhaps TRBD2 (6 bases). Germline CDR1 and CDR2: SNHLY and FYNNEI. The CDR3 runs to 14 residues. Trimming took 2 bases from V and 4 from J, leaving 12 bases between them. CDR3 amino acids: CASSERELGYEQYF. CDR3 nucleotides: TGTGCCAGCAGTGAACGGGAGCTAGGGTACGAGCAGTACTTC.

The sample holds one count of this clone. In the same sample, other DNA sequences code for this CDR3. The rearrangement joins TRBV5-1 to TRBJ1-2; D is possibly TRBD1 (5 bases). Trimming left V 1 base short and J 4 bases short, with 5 bases between. CDR3 size: 12 residues. Per germline, CDR1 SGHRS and CDR2 YFSETQ. CDR3 nucleotides: TGCGCCAGCAGCTTGCAGGGCTATGGCTACACCTTC. Its protein product is CASSLQGYGYTF.

V usage is TRBV30 and J usage is TRBJ1-1; the D gene is possibly TRBD1 (5 bases). CDR3 length: 15 residues. Between the trimmed V and J ends, which lost 0 bases and 1 base, there was a span of 12 bases. Germline V CDR1 and CDR2: GTSNPN, SVGIG (reference sequence). As DNA, the CDR3 is TGTGCCTGGAGTGTGGGGGGAGAAGGGAACACTGAAGCTTTCTTT. Translation: CAWSVGGEGNTEAFF.

The chain joins TRBV5-1 to TRBJ2-3, with 8 bases fitting TRBD2. The CDR3 runs to 14 residues. The V gene's germline CDR1 is SGHRS and CDR2 YFSETQ. The J segment lost 6 bases and the V segment lost 2 bases, leaving 5 bases of the junction unmatched. The CDR3 DNA sequence: TGCGCCAGCAGCTTCGGGGGGGACCGTGATACGCAGTATTTT. Translating gives CASSFGGDRDTQYF.

The chain employs TRBV30 and TRBJ2-2; TRBD1 matches 10 bases. Trimming removed 6 bases from V and 2 bases from J; junction bases left unmatched: 3. This CDR3 has 14 residues. Germline loops: CDR1 GTSNPN, CDR2 SVGIG (reference sequence). DNA of the CDR3: TGTGCCTGCCGGACAGGGGGAAACACCGGGGAGCTGTTTTTT. It codes for CACRTGGNTGELFF.

The V gene is TRBV9, the J gene TRBJ2-1; TRBD2 agrees at 9 bases. Germline lookup yields CDR1 SGDLS and CDR2 YYNGEE. Losses at the gene ends were 0 bases for V and 7 bases for J; bases not matched to a gene: 14. The CDR3 loop spans 18 amino acids. The CDR3 region has the DNA TGTGCCAGCAGCGTAGTGAATGAGGGACTAGCCGTACTAAATGAGCAGTTCTTC. Translation gives CASSVVNEGLAVLNEQFF.

The rearrangement joins TRBV15 to TRBJ1-5; tentatively, D is TRBD1 (5 bases). Germline V gene sequence: CDR1 LNHNV, CDR2 YYDKDF (reference sequence). Trimming cost V 0 bases and J 4 bases, with 13 bases left between them. CDR3 length: 16 amino acids. CDR3 bases: TGTGCCACCAGCAGAGATGGGGCGAGAGGGAATCAGCCCCAGCATTTT. Encoded protein: CATSRDGARGNQPQHF.

The J gene is TRBJ2-5, the V gene TRBV27; 9 nucleotides align to TRBD2. The germline V gene has CDR1 MNHEY and CDR2 SMNVEV (reference sequence). V was pared by 5 bases and J by 2 bases, with 6 bases of the junction left unmatched. The CDR3 has 15 amino acids. CDR3 in amino acids: CASSPSAGGQETQYF. The DNA of the CDR3 is TGTGCCAGCAGTCCCTCAGCGGGGGGACAAGAGACCCAGTACTTC.

The genes are TRBV1 and TRBJ2-3; no DNA check was done on the table's D call, TRBD1. TRBV1 has pseudogene status. The CDR3 has 15 residues. The CDR3 DNA sequence: TGCACCAGCAGACGACACAGAACTAGCACAGATACGCAGTATTTT. Its protein product is CTSRRHRTSTDTQYF.

The rearrangement uses TRBV6-5 and TRBJ1-1, with 8 nucleotides matching TRBD1. The germline V gene encodes CDR1 MNHEY and CDR2 SVGAGI. CDR3 size: 14 residues. Losses at the gene ends were 5 bases for V and 8 bases for J; bases not matched to a gene: 10. In DNA, the CDR3 is TGTGCCAGCAGTGAGAGGACAGGGTTCCTCGAAGCTTTCTTT. Protein product: CASSERTGFLEAFF.

The chain recombines TRBV9 with TRBJ2-2; D gene unclear. The germline CDR1 and CDR2 sequences are SGDLS and YYNGEE. Trimming left V 0 bases short and J 9 bases short, with 15 bases between. The CDR3 totals 15 residues. CDR3 DNA sequence: TGTGCCAGCAGCGTAGACGTAGGAAACTATCGGGAGCTGTTTTTT. It codes for CASSVDVGNYRELFF.

The genes are TRBV9 and TRBJ2-2; D possibly corresponds to TRBD1 (5 bases). From germline, CDR1 is SGDLS and CDR2 YYNGEE. This CDR3 spans 19 amino acids. The V end lost 0 bases, the J end lost 4 bases, and 22 bases lay between the germline ends. The CDR3 protein is CASSVEVGVGQGGTGELFF. Written as DNA, the CDR3 is TGTGCCAGCAGCGTAGAGGTTGGGGTAGGGCAGGGTGGCACCGGGGAGCTGTTTTTT.

The V gene is TRBV11-3, the J gene TRBJ1-2; 8 nucleotides align to TRBD1. This CDR3 is built from 15 residues. Per the germline V gene, CDR1 is SGHNT and CDR2 is YENEEA. With 4 bases clipped from V and 2 bases from J, the junction kept 6 bases outside the gene matches. CDR3 sequence: CASSSRGQGNYGYTF. The DNA for the CDR3 is TGTGCCAGCAGCTCGAGAGGACAGGGAAACTATGGCTACACCTTC.

V and J are TRBV9 and TRBJ1-1, with D maybe TRBD1 (5 bases). Germline V CDR1 and CDR2: SGDLS, YYNGEE. The CDR3 extends over 14 amino acids. V dropped 2 bases and J dropped 0 bases, with 8 bases sitting between them. CDR3 DNA: TGTGCCAGCAGCGTTGGGGCTATGAACACTGAAGCTTTCTTT. Translation: CASSVGAMNTEAFF.

The V call is TRBV7-8, the J call TRBJ2-1; 7 positions agree with TRBD2. The length of the CDR3 is 15 residues. CDR1 is SGHVS and CDR2 is FQNEAQ in the germline V gene. Trimming cost V 5 bases and J 4 bases; bases outside gene matches: 8. In DNA, the CDR3 is TGTGCCAGCAGCCTCGCCCAGCGGGAATACAATGAGCAGTTCTTC. It yields the protein CASSLAQREYNEQFF.

The chain is built from TRBV27 and TRBJ2-7; possible D gene TRBD1, 6 bases. The CDR3 sequence is 13 residues long. The germline V gene has CDR1 MNHEY and CDR2 SMNVEV (reference sequence). Deletions cut 2 bases from V and 4 bases from J, with 9 bases between. The chain's CDR3 is CASSLNRAYEQYF. CDR3 nucleotide sequence: TGTGCCAGCAGTTTAAACAGGGCTTACGAGCAGTACTTC.

This clone was found once. The rearrangement uses TRBV29-1 and TRBJ2-5; 7 positions match TRBD2. Germline loops: CDR1 SQVTM, CDR2 ANQGSEA. Losses at the gene ends were 5 bases for V and 4 bases for J; bases not matched to a gene: 4. The length of the CDR3 is 12 residues. CDR3 DNA: TGCAGCGTTCTTAGGACTAGAGAGACCCAGTACTTC. It encodes CSVLRTRETQYF.

This clone occurred once. The chain joins TRBV5-1 to TRBJ1-1; the D gene is possibly TRBD1 (6 bases). This CDR3 has 14 residues. The germline gives CDR1 SGHRS, CDR2 YFSETQ. With 2 bases removed from V and 6 bases from J, the gap between germline ends came to 14 bases. This chain's CDR3 is CASSLGGGRSEAFF. The CDR3 DNA reads as TGCGCCAGCAGCTTAGGGGGAGGTCGATCTGAAGCTTTCTTT.

The chain combines TRBV7-8 with TRBJ2-5, with D uncertain. The CDR3 covers 12 residues. Per germline, CDR1 SGHVS and CDR2 FQNEAQ. Trimming took off 6 bases at V and 0 bases at J, with 5 bases between the two ends. For the CDR3, the DNA is TGTGCCAGCAGGGTGGACCAAGAGACCCAGTACTTC. Its translation is CASRVDQETQYF.

The V call is TRBV28, the J call TRBJ2-5; D gene ambiguous. Germline V gives CDR1 MDHEN, CDR2 SYDVKM. This CDR3 has 14 amino acids. The V gene lost 6 bases and the J gene lost 2 bases, with 13 bases spanning the gap. The CDR3 loop reads CASRDPTFQETQYF. CDR3 DNA: TGTGCCAGCAGGGACCCTACCTTTCAAGAGACCCAGTACTTC. The whole variable domain, filled in from reference TRBV28 and TRBJ2-5, reads DVKVTQSSRYLVKRTGEKVFLECVQDMDHENMFWYRQDPGLGLRLIYFSYDVKMKEKGDIPEGYSVSREKKERFSLILESASTNQTSMYLCASRDPTFQETQYFGPGTRLLVL.

The gene calls are TRBV4-1 and TRBJ2-7; D is perhaps TRBD1 (6 bases). Germline CDR1 and CDR2: MGHRA and YSYEKL. Trimming stripped 4 bases from V and 7 bases from J, with 14 bases between. The CDR3 contains 13 residues. The chain's CDR3 is CASSPGQQREQYF. CDR3 in DNA: TGCGCCAGCAGCCCCGGACAGCAGCGGGAGCAGTACTTC.

The J gene is TRBJ2-2, the V gene TRBV5-5; D may be TRBD1 (5 bases). V lost 4 bases and J lost 2, with 12 bases in between. CDR1 SGHKS and CDR2 YYEKEE come from the germline V gene (reference sequence). This CDR3 has 15 amino acids. The CDR3 bases are TGTGCCAGCAGCCAGGACACAGGCAACACCGGGGAGCTGTTTTTT. It codes for CASSQDTGNTGELFF.

V and J are TRBV14 and TRBJ2-6, with 9 bases that match TRBD1. V trimming: 3 bases; J trimming: 0 bases; junction bases outside the gene matches: 9. CDR3 length: 19 amino acids. Germline values: CDR1 SGHDN, CDR2 FVKESK. CDR3 sequence (DNA): TGTGCCAGCAGCCACCTCCGGGACAGGGCCTACTCTGGGGCCAACGTCCTGACTTTC. It specifies CASSHLRDRAYSGANVLTF. The whole variable domain, filled in from reference TRBV14 and TRBJ2-6, reads EAGVTQFPSHSVIEKGQTVTLRCDPISGHDNLYWYRRVMGKEIKFLLHFVKESKQDESGMPNNRFLAERTGGTYSTLKVQPAELEDSGVYFCASSHLRDRAYSGANVLTFGAGSRLTVL.

The rearrangement joins TRBV28 to TRBJ1-5; D not resolved. CDR3 size: 15 residues. CDR1 and CDR2 from the germline V gene are MDHEN and SYDVKM. Trimming left V 7 bases short and J 0 bases short, with 13 bases between. The CDR3 loop reads CASTPRSVSNQPQHF. The DNA for the CDR3 is TGTGCCAGCACCCCTCGGAGCGTTAGCAATCAGCCCCAGCATTTT.

This chain connects TRBV15 to TRBJ1-2, with 11 nucleotides matching TRBD1. Germline trimming cut 3 bases from V and 6 bases from J; bases unmatched to any gene: 6. The length of the CDR3 is 15 residues. Germline loops: CDR1 LNHNV, CDR2 YYDKDF (reference sequence). CDR3: CATSRGTGGIDGYTF. The CDR3 nucleotides are TGTGCCACCAGCAGGGGGACAGGGGGTATCGATGGCTACACCTTC.

The gene calls are TRBV18 and TRBJ2-7; D possibly corresponds to TRBD1 (6 bases). The CDR3 spans 13 residues. V was cut by 0 bases and J by 7 bases, with 10 bases left in between. CDR1 is KGHSH, CDR2 LQKENI, per germline. In DNA form, the CDR3 reads TGTGCCAGCTCACCACCGTCCAGGGGTGAGCAGTACTTC. Translation: CASSPPSRGEQYF.

The chain uses TRBV4-1 and TRBJ2-3; TRBD2 agrees at 10 bases. This CDR3 is built from 15 residues. Germline V gene data show CDR1 as MGHRA and CDR2 as YSYEKL. With V trimmed by 4 bases and J by 5 bases, 6 bases remained unmatched. The CDR3 DNA follows: TGCGCCAGCAGCCTACTAGCGGGGCCGGGAGATACGCAGTATTTT. Translated, it gives CASSLLAGPGDTQYF.

V and J are TRBV7-6 and TRBJ1-1, with 7 bases lining up with TRBD1. This CDR3 has 12 amino acids. With 5 bases clipped from V and 5 bases from J, the junction kept 2 bases outside the gene matches. In germline, CDR1 is SGHVS, CDR2 FNYEAQ. CDR3 bases: TGTGCCAGCAGCGACAGGGCTACTGAAGCTTTCTTT. It encodes CASSDRATEAFF.